The entry below describes one T cell receptor beta chain. Seattle participants joined during active infection and were tracked over time. This entry belongs to a study of blood T cell repertoires in COVID-19. About the study: COVID-19 samples, acute and convalescent, were from the United States, Italy and Spain. The analysed material was cDNA or gDNA that came from T cells, B-cell-depleted T cells, or PBMCs.

Germline values: CDR1 MNHEY, CDR2 SVGAGI. This CDR3 has 15 residues. V was trimmed by 0 bases and J by 5 bases, leaving 13 bases between them. Data came from immunoSEQ multiplex PCR; TCRdb stores just in-frame clones and leaves some out. The profile shows about 180,000 clones, under 85% of them singletons. The clonotype comes from a woman aged 70 to 79 with COVID-19, enrolled during active disease. Sequencing used peripheral blood. The chain recombines TRBV6-5 with TRBJ1-2, with D hard to call. CDR3 sequence reads: CASSYSLTAFYGYTF. CDR3 in DNA: TGTGCCAGCAGTTACTCGCTCACAGCTTTTTATGGCTACACCTTC.